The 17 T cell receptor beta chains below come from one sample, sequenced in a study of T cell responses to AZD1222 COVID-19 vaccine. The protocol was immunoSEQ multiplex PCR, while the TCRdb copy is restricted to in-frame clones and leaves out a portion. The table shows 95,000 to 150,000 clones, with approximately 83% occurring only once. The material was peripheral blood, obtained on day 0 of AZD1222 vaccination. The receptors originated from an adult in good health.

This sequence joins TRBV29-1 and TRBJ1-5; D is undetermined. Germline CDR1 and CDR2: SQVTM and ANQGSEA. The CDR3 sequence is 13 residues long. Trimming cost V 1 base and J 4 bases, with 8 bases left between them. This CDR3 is CSVEVEQNQPQHF. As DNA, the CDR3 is TGCAGCGTTGAAGTCGAACAGAATCAGCCCCAGCATTTT. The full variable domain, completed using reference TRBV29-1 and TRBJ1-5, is SAVISQKPSRDICQRGTSLTIQCQVDSQVTMMFWYRQQPGQSLTLIATANQGSEATYESGFVIDKFPISRPNLTFSTLTVSNMSPEDSSIYLCSVEVEQNQPQHFGDGTRLSIL.

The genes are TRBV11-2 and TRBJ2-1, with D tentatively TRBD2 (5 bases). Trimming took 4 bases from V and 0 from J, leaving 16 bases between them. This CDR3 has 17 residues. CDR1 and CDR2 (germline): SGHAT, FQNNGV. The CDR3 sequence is CASSSRAPRISYNEQFF. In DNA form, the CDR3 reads TGTGCCAGCAGCTCGCGGGCTCCGAGAATCTCCTACAATGAGCAGTTCTTC.

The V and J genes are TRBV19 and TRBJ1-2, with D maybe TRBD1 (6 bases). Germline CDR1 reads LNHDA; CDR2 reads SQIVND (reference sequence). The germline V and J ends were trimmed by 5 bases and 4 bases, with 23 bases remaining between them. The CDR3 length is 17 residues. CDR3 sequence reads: CASSPRDMVAFGYGYTF. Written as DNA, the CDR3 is TGTGCCAGTAGTCCCCGGGACATGGTGGCATTTGGCTATGGCTACACCTTC.

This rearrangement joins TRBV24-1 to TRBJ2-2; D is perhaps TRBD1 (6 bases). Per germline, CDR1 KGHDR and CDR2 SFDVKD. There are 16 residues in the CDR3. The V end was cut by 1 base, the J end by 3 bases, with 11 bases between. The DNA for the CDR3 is TGTGCCACCAGTGATTTATCGACAGGTTACACCGGGGAGCTGTTTTTT. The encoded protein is CATSDLSTGYTGELFF.

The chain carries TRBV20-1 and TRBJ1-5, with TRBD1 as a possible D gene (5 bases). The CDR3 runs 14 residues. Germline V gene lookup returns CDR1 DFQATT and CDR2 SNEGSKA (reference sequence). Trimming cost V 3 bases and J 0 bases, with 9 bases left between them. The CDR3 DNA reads TGCAGTGCTAGTGTAGGACATAGCAATCAGCCCCAGCATTTT. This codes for CSASVGHSNQPQHF.

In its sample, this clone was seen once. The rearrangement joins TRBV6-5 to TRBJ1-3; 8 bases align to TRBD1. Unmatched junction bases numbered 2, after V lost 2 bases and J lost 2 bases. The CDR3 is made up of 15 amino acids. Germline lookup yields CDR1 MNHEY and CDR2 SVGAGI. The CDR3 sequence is CASSYGTGAGNTIYF. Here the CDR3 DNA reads TGTGCCAGCAGTTACGGGACAGGAGCTGGAAACACCATATATTTT.

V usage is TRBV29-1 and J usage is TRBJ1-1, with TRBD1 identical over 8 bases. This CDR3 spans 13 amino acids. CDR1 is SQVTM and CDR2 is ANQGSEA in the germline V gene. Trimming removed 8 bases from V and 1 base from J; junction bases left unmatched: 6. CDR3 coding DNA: TGCAGCACCAAAACAGGGGGGAACACTGAAGCTTTCTTT. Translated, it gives CSTKTGGNTEAFF.

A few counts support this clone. The CDR3 region has the DNA TGTGCCAGTAGTAAGCGGACTAGCTCGGGGGTCACAGATACGCAGTATTTT. Protein: CASSKRTSSGVTDTQYF. The gene calls are TRBV19 and TRBJ2-3, with 8 bases fitting TRBD2. Looked up from germline, CDR1 is LNHDA and CDR2 is SQIVND (reference sequence). Trimming at V came to 4 bases and at J to 2 bases, leaving 11 bases not matched to a gene. The length of the CDR3 is 17 residues.

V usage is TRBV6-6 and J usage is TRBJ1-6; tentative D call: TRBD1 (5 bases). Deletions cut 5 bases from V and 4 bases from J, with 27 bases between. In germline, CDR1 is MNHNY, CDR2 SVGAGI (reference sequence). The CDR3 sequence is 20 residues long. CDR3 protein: CASSLPAKGKVLSYNSPLHF. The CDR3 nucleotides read TGTGCCAGCAGTCTTCCAGCCAAGGGGAAGGTCTTGTCGTATAATTCACCCCTCCACTTT.

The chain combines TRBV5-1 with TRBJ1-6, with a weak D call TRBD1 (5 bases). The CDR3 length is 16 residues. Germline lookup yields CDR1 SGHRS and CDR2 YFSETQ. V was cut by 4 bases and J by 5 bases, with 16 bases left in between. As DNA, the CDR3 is TGCGCCAGCAGCCTTACCCCCGGGACTAATAATTCACCCCTCCACTTT. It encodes CASSLTPGTNNSPLHF.

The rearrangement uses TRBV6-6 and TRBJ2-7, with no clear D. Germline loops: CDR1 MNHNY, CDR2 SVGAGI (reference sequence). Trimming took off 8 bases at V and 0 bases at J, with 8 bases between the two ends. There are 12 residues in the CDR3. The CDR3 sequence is CASWTSSYEQYF. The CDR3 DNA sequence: TGTGCCAGCTGGACGAGCTCCTACGAGCAGTACTTC.

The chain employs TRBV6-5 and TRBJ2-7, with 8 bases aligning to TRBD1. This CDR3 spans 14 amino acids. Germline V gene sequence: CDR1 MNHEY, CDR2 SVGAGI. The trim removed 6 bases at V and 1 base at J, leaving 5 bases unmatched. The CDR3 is CASRPRTGSYEQYF. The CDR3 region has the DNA TGTGCCAGCAGACCCCGGACAGGGTCCTACGAGCAGTACTTC.

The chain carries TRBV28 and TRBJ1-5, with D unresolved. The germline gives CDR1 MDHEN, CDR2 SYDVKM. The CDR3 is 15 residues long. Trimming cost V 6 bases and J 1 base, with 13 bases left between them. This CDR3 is CASRGAGRSNQPQHF. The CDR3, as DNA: TGTGCCAGCAGGGGCGCGGGGAGAAGCAATCAGCCCCAGCATTTT.

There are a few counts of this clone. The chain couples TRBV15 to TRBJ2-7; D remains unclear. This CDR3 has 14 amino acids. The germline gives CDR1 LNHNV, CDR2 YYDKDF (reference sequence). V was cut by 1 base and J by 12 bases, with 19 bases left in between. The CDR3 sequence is CATSRGWSIPNPYF. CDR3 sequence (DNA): TGTGCCACCAGCAGAGGATGGTCTATCCCTAACCCGTACTTC.

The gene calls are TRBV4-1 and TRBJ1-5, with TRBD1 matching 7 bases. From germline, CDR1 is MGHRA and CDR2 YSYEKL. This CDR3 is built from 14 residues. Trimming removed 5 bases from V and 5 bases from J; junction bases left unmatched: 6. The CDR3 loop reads CASSTDRVDQPQHF. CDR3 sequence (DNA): TGCGCCAGCAGCACAGACAGGGTAGATCAGCCCCAGCATTTT.

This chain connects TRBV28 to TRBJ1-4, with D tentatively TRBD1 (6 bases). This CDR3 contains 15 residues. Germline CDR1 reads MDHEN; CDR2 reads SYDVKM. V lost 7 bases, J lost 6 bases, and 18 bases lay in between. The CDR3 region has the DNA TGTGCCAGCAACCACCGAGACAGGAGGCATGAAAAACTGTTTTTT. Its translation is CASNHRDRRHEKLFF.

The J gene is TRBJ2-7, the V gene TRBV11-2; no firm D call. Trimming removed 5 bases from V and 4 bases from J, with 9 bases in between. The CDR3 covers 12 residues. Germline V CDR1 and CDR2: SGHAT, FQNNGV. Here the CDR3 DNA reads TGTGCCAGCAGCCTTGCTATATACGAGCAGTACTTC. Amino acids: CASSLAIYEQYF.